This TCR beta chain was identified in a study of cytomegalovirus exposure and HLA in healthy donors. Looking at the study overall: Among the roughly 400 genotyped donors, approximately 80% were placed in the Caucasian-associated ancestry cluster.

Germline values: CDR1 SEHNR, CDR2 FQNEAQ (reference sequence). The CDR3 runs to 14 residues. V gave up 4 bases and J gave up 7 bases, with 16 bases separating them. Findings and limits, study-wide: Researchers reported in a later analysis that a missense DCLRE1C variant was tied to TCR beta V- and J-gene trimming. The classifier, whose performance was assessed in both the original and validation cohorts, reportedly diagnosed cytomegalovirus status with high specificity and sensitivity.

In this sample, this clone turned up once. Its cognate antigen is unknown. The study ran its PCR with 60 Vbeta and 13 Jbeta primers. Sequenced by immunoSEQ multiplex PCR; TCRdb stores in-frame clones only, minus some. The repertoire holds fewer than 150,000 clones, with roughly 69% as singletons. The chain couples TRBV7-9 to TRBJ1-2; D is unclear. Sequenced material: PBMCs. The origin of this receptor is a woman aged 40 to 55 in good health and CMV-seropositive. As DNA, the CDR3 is TGTGCCAGCAGCTCTCCCGAGCTCTCTGCTGGCTACACCTTC. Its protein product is CASSSPELSAGYTF.